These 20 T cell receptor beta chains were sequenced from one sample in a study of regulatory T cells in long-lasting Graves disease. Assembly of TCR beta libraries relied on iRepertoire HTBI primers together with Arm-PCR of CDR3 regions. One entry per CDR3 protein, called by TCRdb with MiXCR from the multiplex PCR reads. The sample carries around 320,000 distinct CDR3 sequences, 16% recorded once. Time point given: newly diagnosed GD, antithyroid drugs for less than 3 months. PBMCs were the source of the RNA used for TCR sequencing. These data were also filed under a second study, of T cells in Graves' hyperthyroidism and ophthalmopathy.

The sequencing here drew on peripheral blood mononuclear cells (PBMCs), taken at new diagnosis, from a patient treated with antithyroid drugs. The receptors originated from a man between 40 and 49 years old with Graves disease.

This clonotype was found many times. This CDR3 is CASSYEPGGGRGQETQYF. The DNA of the CDR3 is TGTGCCAGCAGTTACGAACCCGGGGGGGGACGAGGACAAGAGACCCAGTACTTC. The chain is built from TRBV6-2 or TRBV6-3 and TRBJ2-5; 8 bases are shared with TRBD2. The germline gives CDR1 MNHEY, CDR2 SVGEGT. The trim removed 2 bases at V and 2 bases at J, leaving 13 bases unmatched. The CDR3 spans 18 residues.

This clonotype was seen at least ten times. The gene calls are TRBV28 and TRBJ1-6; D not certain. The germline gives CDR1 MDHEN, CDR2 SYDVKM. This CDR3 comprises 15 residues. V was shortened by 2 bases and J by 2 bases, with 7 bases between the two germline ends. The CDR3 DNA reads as TGTGCCAGCAGTTTACCCAGTGCCTATAATTCACCCCTCCACTTT. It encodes CASSLPSAYNSPLHF.

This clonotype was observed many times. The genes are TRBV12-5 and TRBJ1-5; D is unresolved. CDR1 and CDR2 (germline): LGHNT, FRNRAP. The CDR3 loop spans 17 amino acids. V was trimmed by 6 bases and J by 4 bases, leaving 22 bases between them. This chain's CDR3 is CASGSSSTPRINQPQHF. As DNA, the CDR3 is TGTGCTAGTGGCTCCTCTTCCACACCCCGGATAAATCAGCCCCAGCATTTT. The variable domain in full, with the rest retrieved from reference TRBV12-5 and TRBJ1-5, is DARVTQTPRHKVTEMGQEVTMRCQPILGHNTVFWYRQTMMQGLELLAYFRNRAPLDDSGMPKDRFSAEMPDATLATLKIQPSEPRDSAVYFCASGSSSTPRINQPQHFGDGTRLSIL.

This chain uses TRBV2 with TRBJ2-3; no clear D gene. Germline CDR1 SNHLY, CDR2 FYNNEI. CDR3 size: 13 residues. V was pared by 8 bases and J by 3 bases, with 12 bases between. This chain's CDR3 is CASLIRKTDTQYF. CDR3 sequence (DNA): TGTGCCAGCCTAATCCGTAAGACAGATACGCAGTATTTT.

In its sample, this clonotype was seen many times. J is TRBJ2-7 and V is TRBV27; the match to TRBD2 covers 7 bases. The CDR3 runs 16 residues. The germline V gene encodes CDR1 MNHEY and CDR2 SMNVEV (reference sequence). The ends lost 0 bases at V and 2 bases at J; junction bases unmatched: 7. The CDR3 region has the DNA TGTGCCAGCAGTTTATCAGCCTGGAGCGGGACCTACGAGCAGTACTTC. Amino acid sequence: CASSLSAWSGTYEQYF.

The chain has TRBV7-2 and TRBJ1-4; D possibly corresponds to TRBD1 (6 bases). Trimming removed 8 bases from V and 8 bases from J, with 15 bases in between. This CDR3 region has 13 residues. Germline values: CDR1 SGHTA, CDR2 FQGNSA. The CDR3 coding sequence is TGTGCCAGCGGATCAGGGGTGTGGGAAAAACTGTTTTTT. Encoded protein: CASGSGVWEKLFF. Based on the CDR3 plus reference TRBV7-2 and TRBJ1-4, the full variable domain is GAGVSQSPSNKVTEKGKDVELRCDPISGHTALYWYRQSLGQGLEFLIYFQGNSAPDKSGLPSDRFSAERTGGSVSTLTIQRTQQEDSAVYLCASGSGVWEKLFFGSGTQLSVL.

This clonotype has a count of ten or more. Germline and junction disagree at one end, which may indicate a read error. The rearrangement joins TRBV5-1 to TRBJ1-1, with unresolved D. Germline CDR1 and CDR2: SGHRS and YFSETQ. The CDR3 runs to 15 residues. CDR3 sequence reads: CASSWWHGGYTEAFF. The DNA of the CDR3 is TGTGCCAGCAGCTGGTGGCACGGCGGTTATACTGAAGCTTTCTTT.

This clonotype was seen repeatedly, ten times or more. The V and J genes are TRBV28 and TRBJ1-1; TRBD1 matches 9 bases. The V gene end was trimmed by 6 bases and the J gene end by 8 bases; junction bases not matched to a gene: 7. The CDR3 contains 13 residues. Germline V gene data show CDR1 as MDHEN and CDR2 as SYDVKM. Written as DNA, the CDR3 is TGTGCCAGCAGCGTACAGGGGGCCGGAGAAGCTTTCTTT. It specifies CASSVQGAGEAFF.

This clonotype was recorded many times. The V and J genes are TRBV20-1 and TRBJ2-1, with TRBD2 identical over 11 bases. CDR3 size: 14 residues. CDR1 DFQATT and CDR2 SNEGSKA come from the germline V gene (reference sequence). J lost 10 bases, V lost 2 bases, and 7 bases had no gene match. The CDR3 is CSARLAGGTGEQFF. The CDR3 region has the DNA TGCAGTGCTAGACTAGCGGGGGGTACGGGGGAGCAGTTCTTC.

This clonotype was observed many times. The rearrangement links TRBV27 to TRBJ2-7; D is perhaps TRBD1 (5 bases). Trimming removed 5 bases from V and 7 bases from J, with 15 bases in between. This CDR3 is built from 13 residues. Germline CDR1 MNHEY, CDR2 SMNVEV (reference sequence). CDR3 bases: TGTGCCAGCAGTCTTAACAGACAGAGGGAGCAGTACTTC. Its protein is CASSLNRQREQYF.

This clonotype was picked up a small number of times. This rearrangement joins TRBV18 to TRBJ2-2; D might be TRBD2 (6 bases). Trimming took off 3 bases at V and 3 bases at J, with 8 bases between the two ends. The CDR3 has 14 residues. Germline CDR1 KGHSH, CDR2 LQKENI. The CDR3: CASSPGLHTGELFF. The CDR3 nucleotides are TGTGCCAGCTCACCGGGACTTCACACCGGGGAGCTGTTTTTT.

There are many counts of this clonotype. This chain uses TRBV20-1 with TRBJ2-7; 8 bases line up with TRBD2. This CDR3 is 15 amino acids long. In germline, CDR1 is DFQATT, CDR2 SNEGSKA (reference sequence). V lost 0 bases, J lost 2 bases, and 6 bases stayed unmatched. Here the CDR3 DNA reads TGCAGTGCTAGAGATCCCCTAGCGGGTACCTACGAGCAGTACTTC. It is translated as CSARDPLAGTYEQYF.

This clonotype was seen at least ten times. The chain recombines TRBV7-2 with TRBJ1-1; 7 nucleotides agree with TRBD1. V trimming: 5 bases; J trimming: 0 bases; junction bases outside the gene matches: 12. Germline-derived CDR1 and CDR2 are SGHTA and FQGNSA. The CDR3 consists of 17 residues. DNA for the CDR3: TGTGCCAGCAGCCAGGATAGACTGACAGGGTTGAACACTGAAGCTTTCTTT. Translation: CASSQDRLTGLNTEAFF.

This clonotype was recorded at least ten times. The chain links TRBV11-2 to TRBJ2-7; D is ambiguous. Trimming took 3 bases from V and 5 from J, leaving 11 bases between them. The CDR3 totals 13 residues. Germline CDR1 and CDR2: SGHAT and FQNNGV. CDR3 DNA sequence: TGTGCCAGCAGCTTCAGCCTGGGGAACGAGCAGTACTTC. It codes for CASSFSLGNEQYF.

The CDR3 region is CSAPPGTTINEQFF. CDR3 DNA sequence: TGCAGTGCCCCCCCCGGGACGACAATTAATGAGCAGTTCTTC. V usage is TRBV20-1 and J usage is TRBJ2-1, with D possibly called TRBD1 or TRBD2 (5 bases each). This CDR3 has 14 residues. In germline, CDR1 is DFQATT, CDR2 SNEGSKA (reference sequence). The ends were cut back, 6 bases at V and 7 bases at J, with 19 bases in the middle.

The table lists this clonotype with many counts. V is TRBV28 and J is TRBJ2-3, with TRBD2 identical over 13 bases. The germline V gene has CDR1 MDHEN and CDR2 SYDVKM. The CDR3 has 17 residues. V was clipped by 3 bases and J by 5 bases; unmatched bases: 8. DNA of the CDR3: TGTGCCAGCAGTTTGGACGGACTAGCGGGGGCCGAAGATACGCAGTATTTT. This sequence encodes CASSLDGLAGAEDTQYF.

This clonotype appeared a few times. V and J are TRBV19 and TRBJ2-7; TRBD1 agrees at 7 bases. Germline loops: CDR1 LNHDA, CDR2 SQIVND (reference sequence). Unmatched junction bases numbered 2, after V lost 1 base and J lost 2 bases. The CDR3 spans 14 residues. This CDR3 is CASSIGGQTYEQYF. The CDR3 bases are TGTGCCAGTAGTATAGGGGGACAGACCTACGAGCAGTACTTC.

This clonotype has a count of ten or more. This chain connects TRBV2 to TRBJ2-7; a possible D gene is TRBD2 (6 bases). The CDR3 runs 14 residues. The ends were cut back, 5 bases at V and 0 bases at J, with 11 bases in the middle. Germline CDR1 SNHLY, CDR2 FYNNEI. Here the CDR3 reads CASSWDFSSYEQYF. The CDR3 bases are TGTGCCAGCAGTTGGGACTTTAGCTCCTACGAGCAGTACTTC. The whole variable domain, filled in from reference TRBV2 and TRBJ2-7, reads EPEVTQTPSHQVTQMGQEVILRCVPISNHLYFYWYRQILGQKVEFLVSFYNNEISEKSEIFDDQFSVERPDGSNFTLKIRSTKLEDSAMYFCASSWDFSSYEQYFGPGTRLTVT.

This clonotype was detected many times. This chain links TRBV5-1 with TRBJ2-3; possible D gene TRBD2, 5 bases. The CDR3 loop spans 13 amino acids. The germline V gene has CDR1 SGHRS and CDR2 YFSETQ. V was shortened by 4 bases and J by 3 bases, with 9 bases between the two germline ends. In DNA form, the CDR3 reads TGCGCCAGCAGCGAGACGGGAACAGATACGCAGTATTTT. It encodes CASSETGTDTQYF.

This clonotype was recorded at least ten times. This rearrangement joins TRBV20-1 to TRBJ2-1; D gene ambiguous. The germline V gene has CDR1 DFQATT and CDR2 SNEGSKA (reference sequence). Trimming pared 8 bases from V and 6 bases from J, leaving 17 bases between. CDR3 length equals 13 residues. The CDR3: CSPTTPGFNEQFF. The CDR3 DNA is TGCAGTCCTACCACCCCCGGTTTCAATGAGCAGTTCTTC.